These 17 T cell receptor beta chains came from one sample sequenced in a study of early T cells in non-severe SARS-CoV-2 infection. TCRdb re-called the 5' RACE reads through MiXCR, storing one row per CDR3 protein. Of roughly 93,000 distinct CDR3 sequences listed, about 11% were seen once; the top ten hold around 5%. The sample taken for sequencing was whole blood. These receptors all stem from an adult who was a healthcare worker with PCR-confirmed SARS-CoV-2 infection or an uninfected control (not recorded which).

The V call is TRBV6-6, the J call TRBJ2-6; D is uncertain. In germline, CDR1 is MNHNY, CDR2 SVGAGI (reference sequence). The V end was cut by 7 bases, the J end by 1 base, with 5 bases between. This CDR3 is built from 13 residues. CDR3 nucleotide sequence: TGTGCCAGCACGTTATCTGGGGCCAACGTCCTGACTTTC. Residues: CASTLSGANVLTF.

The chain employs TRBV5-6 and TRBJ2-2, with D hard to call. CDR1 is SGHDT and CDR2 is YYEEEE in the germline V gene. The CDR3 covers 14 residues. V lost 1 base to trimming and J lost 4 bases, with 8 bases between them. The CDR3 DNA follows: TGTGCCAGCAGCTTGATCGGTACCACCGGGGAGCTGTTTTTT. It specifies CASSLIGTTGELFF.

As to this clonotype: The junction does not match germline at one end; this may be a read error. The CDR3 nucleotides are TGTGCCAACGGCCTCTCTGGAAACACCATGTATTTT. It codes for CANGLSGNTMYF. The chain has TRBV7-9 and TRBJ1-3; D is ambiguous. Per the germline V gene, CDR1 is SEHNR and CDR2 is FQNEAQ (reference sequence). The CDR3 consists of 12 residues.

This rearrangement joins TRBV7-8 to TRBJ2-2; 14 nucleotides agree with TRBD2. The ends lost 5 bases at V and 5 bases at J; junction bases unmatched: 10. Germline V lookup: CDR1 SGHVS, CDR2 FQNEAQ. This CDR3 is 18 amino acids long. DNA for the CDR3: TGTGCCAGCAGCGATAGACTAGCGGGAGGGCGAGGGACCGGGGAGCTGTTTTTT. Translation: CASSDRLAGGRGTGELFF.

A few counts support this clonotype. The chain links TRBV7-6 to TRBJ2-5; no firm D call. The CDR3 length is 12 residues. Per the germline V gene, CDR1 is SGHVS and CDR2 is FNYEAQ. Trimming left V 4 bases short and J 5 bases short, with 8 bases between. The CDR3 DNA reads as TGTGCCAGCAGCTCCCGGCGGGAGACCCAGTACTTC. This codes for CASSSRRETQYF.

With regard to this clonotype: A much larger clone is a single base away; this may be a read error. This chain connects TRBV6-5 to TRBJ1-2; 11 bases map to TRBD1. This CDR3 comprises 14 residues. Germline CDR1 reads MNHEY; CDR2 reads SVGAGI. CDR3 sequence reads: CASSSGQGDYGDTF. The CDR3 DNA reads TGTGCCAGCAGTTCGGGACAGGGGGACTATGGCGACACCTTC.

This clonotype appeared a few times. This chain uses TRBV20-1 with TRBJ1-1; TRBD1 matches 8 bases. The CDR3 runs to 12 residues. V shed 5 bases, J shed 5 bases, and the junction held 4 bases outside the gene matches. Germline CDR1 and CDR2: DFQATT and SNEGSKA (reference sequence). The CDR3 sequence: CSARQGWTEAFF. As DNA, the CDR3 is TGCAGTGCTCGACAGGGGTGGACTGAAGCTTTCTTT.

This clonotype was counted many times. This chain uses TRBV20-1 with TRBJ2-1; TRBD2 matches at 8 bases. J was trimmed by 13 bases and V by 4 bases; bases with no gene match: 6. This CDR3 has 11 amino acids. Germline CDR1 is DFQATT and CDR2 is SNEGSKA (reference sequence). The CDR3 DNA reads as TGCAGTGCTATCCGGGAGGGCCCTCAGTTCTTC. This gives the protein CSAIREGPQFF.

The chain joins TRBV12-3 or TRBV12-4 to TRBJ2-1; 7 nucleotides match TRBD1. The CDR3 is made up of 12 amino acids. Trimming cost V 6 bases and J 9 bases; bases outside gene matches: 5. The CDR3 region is CASRPQGTEQFF. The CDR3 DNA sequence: TGTGCCAGCAGACCACAGGGGACTGAGCAGTTCTTC.

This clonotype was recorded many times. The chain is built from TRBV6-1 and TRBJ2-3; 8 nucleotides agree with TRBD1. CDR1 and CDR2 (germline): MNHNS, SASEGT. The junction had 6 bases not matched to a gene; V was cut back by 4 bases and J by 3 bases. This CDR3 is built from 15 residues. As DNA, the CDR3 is TGTGCCAGCAGTGTCCGAGACAGGGGAACAGATACGCAGTATTTT. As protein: CASSVRDRGTDTQYF.

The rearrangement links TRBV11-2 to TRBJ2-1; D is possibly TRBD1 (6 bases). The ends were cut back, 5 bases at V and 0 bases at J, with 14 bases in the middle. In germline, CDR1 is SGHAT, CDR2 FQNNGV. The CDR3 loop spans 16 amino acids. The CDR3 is CASSRDRRNSYNEQFF. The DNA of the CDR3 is TGTGCCAGCAGCCGAGACAGGCGGAACTCCTACAATGAGCAGTTCTTC.

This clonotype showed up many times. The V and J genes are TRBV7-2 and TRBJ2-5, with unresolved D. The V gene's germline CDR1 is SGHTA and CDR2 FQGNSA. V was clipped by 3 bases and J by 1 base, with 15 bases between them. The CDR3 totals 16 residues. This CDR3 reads CASSFLSLGSQETQYF. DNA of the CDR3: TGTGCCAGCAGCTTCCTCTCCTTGGGCAGCCAAGAGACCCAGTACTTC.

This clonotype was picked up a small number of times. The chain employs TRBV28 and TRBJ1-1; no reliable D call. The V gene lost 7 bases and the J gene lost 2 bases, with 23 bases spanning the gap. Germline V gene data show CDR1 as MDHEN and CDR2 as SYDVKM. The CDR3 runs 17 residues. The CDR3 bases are TGTGCCAGCACTACCGAACCGGCTAGCGGGTTTAACACTGAAGCTTTCTTT. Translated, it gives CASTTEPASGFNTEAFF.

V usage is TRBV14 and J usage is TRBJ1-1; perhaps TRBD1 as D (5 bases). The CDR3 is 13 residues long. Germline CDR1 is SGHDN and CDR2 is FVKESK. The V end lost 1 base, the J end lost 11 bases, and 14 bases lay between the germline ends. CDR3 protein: CASSQGYRPGAFF. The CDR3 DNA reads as TGTGCCAGCAGCCAAGGGTACAGGCCTGGGGCTTTCTTT.

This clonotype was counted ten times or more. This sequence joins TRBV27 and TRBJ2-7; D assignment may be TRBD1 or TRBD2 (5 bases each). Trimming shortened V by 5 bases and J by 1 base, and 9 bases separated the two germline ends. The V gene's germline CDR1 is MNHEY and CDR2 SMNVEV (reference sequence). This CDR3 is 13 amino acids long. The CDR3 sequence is CASSPGRSYEQYF. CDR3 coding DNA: TGTGCCAGCAGTCCGGGACGATCCTACGAGCAGTACTTC.

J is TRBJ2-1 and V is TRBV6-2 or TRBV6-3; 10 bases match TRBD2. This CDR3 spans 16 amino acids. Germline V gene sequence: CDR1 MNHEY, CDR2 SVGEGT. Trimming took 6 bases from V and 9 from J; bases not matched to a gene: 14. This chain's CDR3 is CASSPFEREGLREQFF. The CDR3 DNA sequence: TGTGCCAGCAGCCCTTTTGAGCGGGAGGGCCTGCGTGAGCAGTTCTTC.

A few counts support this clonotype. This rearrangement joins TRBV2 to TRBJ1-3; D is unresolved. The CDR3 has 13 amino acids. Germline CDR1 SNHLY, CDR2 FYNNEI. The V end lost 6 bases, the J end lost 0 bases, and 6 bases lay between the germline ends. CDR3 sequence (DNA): TGTGCCAGCAGGGGCGACTCTGGAAACACCATATATTTT. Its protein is CASRGDSGNTIYF.